A selection of T cell receptor beta chains follows, all from one sample in a study of cytomegalovirus exposure and HLA in healthy donors. The table came from immunoSEQ multiplex PCR; TCRdb's copy has only in-frame clones and leaves some out. The sample includes about 160,000 clones, about 88% of them seen just once. Sequencing used PBMCs. The source is a young woman in good health and CMV-seronegative. CDR3s include the opening cysteine and the closing phenylalanine or tryptophan. A D gene is named only where the DNA matches it firmly. Rows give clone size only sometimes, using once, few, many, or a class for an expanded clone.

CDR3nt | CDR3aa | abundance | j_gene | v_gene | d_gene
TGTGCCAGCAGCCTCGGACTAGCGGCATACAATGAGCAGTTCTTC | CASSLGLAAYNEQFF | once | TRBJ2-1 | TRBV2 | TRBD2
TGTGCCACCAGCAGAGGGGCACAGGGTAGTGAAAAACTGTTTTTT | CATSRGAQGSEKLFF | . | TRBJ1-4 | TRBV15 | .
TGTGCCAGCAGCTTATGGGGCCTGAACACTGAAGCTTTCTTT | CASSLWGLNTEAFF | few | TRBJ1-1 | TRBV7-3 | .
TGTGCCAGCAATCTAGCGGGGGGGGTGTCTACGCAGTATTTT | CASNLAGGVSTQYF | . | TRBJ2-3 | TRBV2 | TRBD2
TGCGCCAGCACAGTCGGACAGGGAGTCTCTGAAGCTTTCTTT | CASTVGQGVSEAFF | . | TRBJ1-1 | TRBV10-2 | TRBD1
TGCAGTGCTCCATCGGATGGCTACACCTTC | CSAPSDGYTF | . | TRBJ1-2 | TRBV20-1 | .
TGCGCCAGCAGCTTGGAGGGGCCTTCCTACGAGCAGTACTTC | CASSLEGPSYEQYF | . | TRBJ2-7 | TRBV5-1 | .
TGTGCCAGCAGCCGCCCACAGGGTGGGGCCTACGAGCAGTACTTC | CASSRPQGGAYEQYF | . | TRBJ2-7 | TRBV28 | .
TGTGCCAGCGCTGGGGCTAGCGGGAGGGCCACTGCGAGGGCAGATACGCAGTATTTT | CASAGASGRATARADTQYF | once | TRBJ2-3 | TRBV7-6 | TRBD2
TGTGCCAGCAGCTTAACACAGGAATACACTGAAGCTTTCTTT | CASSLTQEYTEAFF | . | TRBJ1-1 | TRBV7-2 | .
TGTGCCTCCCGAGGTACTCACACAGATACGCAGTATTTT | CASRGTHTDTQYF | . | TRBJ2-3 | TRBV30 | .
TGTGCCAGCAGCCCGGACAGGGGGTACCTCAATGAGCAGTTCTTC | CASSPDRGYLNEQFF | few | TRBJ2-1 | TRBV5-4 | TRBD1
TGTGCCAGCAGTTACTCCCCGTATGGAGATTCACCCCTCCACTTT | CASSYSPYGDSPLHF | . | TRBJ1-6 | TRBV6-5 | .
TGTGCCAGCAGCTTAGGTTACGATCAGGACTACACCTTC | CASSLGYDQDYTF | . | TRBJ1-2 | TRBV7-2 | .
TGTGCCAGCAGTTTATTCGGAGGGGGGGGTCAGCCCCAGCATTTT | CASSLFGGGGQPQHF | . | TRBJ1-5 | TRBV27 | .
TGTGCCAGCAGCTTCGGCGGGGAAAACATTCAGTACTTC | CASSFGGENIQYF | . | TRBJ2-4 | TRBV7-2 | .
TGTGCCAGCAGTTTAGTTCCCGGACTAGCGGGGGGCGAGCAGTACTTC | CASSLVPGLAGGEQYF | . | TRBJ2-7 | TRBV28 | TRBD2
TGTGCCAGCAGCTCCCCGGAGGTCACTGAAGCTTTCTTT | CASSSPEVTEAFF | . | TRBJ1-1 | TRBV7-9 | .
TGTGCCAGCAGTCCGAAGGGGACAGGGGGCTACGAGCAGTACTTC | CASSPKGTGGYEQYF | . | TRBJ2-7 | TRBV27 | TRBD1
TGTGCCAGCAGCCCTCTTAGCAGGGCGGGAGCCCTCTCCTACGAGCAGTACTTC | CASSPLSRAGALSYEQYF | . | TRBJ2-7 | TRBV11-1 | TRBD2
TGTGCCAGCAGTGGGGTGCGAGGACAGGGCAATCAGCCCCAGCATTTT | CASSGVRGQGNQPQHF | few | TRBJ1-5 | TRBV6-1 | TRBD1
TGTGCCTGGAGTGTACGCAGGGGACACTACACCTTC | CAWSVRRGHYTF | . | TRBJ1-2 | TRBV30 | .
TGCGCCAGCAGCCAAGAGGGGACAGTGGGGGGTCAGCCCCAGCATTTT | CASSQEGTVGGQPQHF | . | TRBJ1-5 | TRBV4-1 | TRBD1
TGTGCCAGCAGTGGAGTGGCGGGAGGGCTTAATGAGCAGTTCTTC | CASSGVAGGLNEQFF | few | TRBJ2-1 | TRBV6-1 | TRBD2
TGTGCCAGCAGCTCTCCACAGGGGCTCGATGGCACTGAAGCTTTCTTT | CASSSPQGLDGTEAFF | . | TRBJ1-1 | TRBV9 | TRBD1
TGTGCCAGCAGAGAACTAGCGGATCTCTACGAGCAGTACTTC | CASRELADLYEQYF | . | TRBJ2-7 | TRBV2 | TRBD2
TGTGCCAGCTCCCCGGACAGGGTCTCGTCGTACGAGCAGTACTTC | CASSPDRVSSYEQYF | . | TRBJ2-7 | TRBV18 | TRBD1
TGTGCCATCGCGGACAATAATGAAAAACTGTTTTTT | CAIADNNEKLFF | . | TRBJ1-4 | TRBV19 | .
TGTGCCAGCAGCTTGGAGGGGGGGGGATTAGACACTGAAGCTTTCTTT | CASSLEGGGLDTEAFF | . | TRBJ1-1 | TRBV5-4 | .
TGTGCCAGCAGTCGAACAGGGACGGGACGGGAAAAACTGTTTTTT | CASSRTGTGREKLFF | . | TRBJ1-4 | TRBV28 | .
TGTGCCCCCCGGGGGGGGGTCGACGAGCAGTACTTC | CAPRGGVDEQYF | . | TRBJ2-7 | TRBV6-6 | TRBD2
TGCGCCAGCAGCTTGGACCGGGGTGGGGCCAACGTCCTGACTTTC | CASSLDRGGANVLTF | few | TRBJ2-6 | TRBV5-1 | .
TGCGCCAGTAGCCAAGGGACGCTAGCGGGGTACACAGATACGCAGTATTTT | CASSQGTLAGYTDTQYF | . | TRBJ2-3 | TRBV4-1 | TRBD2
TGTGCCAGCAGTGAACTTTCTAGCACAGATACGCAGTATTTT | CASSELSSTDTQYF | . | TRBJ2-3 | TRBV25-1 | .
TGTGCCAGCACGGGGGGTTTGAACTACCCCGGGGAGCTGTTTTTT | CASTGGLNYPGELFF | . | TRBJ2-2 | TRBV2 | TRBD2
TGTGCCAGCATCCCTCAACCGGGACAGGAATACAATGAGCAGTTCTTC | CASIPQPGQEYNEQFF | . | TRBJ2-1 | TRBV2 | TRBD1
TGTGCCAGCAGTTTTCAGGGCCCGGGGCCCCAGCATTTT | CASSFQGPGPQHF | few | TRBJ1-5 | TRBV28 | .
TGTGCCAGCAGCCGGACAGACCTAAGTGAAAAACTGTTTTTT | CASSRTDLSEKLFF | . | TRBJ1-4 | TRBV5-6 | .
TGTGCCAGCAGTTCTACAGTTTATAGCAATCAGCCCCAGCATTTT | CASSSTVYSNQPQHF | . | TRBJ1-5 | TRBV6-5 | .
TGTGCCAGCAGCCGGGACTTTTACGAGCAGTACTTC | CASSRDFYEQYF | . | TRBJ2-7 | TRBV7-2 | .
TGTGCCAGCTCACCGATAGCGGGAGGCACAGATACGCAGTATTTT | CASSPIAGGTDTQYF | . | TRBJ2-3 | TRBV18 | TRBD2
TGCGCCAGCAGCTTGGGGACAGCCTGCTCCTACGAGCAGTACTTC | CASSLGTACSYEQYF | . | TRBJ2-7 | TRBV5-1 | .
TGTGCCAGCAGCCAAGGTCTCCACTATGGCTACACCTTC | CASSQGLHYGYTF | . | TRBJ1-2 | TRBV14 | .